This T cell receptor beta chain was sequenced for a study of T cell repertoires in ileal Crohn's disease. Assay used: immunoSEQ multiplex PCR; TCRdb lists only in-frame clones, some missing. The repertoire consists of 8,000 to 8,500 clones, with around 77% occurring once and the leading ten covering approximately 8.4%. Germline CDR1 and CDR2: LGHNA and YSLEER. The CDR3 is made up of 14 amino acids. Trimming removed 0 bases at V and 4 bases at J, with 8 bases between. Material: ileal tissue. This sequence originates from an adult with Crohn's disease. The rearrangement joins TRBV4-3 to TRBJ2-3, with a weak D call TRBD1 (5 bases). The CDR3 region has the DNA TGCGCCAGCAGCCAAGATAGCAGGGCAGATACGCAGTATTTT. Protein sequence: CASSQDSRADTQYF.